A single sample gave rise to the 17 T cell receptor beta chains below, sequenced in a study of identical twins. MiXCR was run by TCRdb on the 5' RACE reads, yielding one entry per CDR3 protein. The sample carries 1.5 million to 2 million distinct CDR3 sequences, under 35% recorded once. Sequenced input: cord blood. Receptors were obtained from a newborn girl in good health.

The V call is TRBV29-1, the J call TRBJ2-3, with TRBD1 identical over 10 bases. This CDR3 comprises 15 residues. CDR1 is SQVTM and CDR2 is ANQGSEA in the germline V gene. V trimming: 8 bases; J trimming: 6 bases; junction bases outside the gene matches: 14. The CDR3 here is CSIRRDRGGWDTQYF. The CDR3 DNA reads TGCAGCATTCGCCGGGACAGGGGTGGATGGGATACGCAGTATTTT.

The gene calls are TRBV4-1 and TRBJ1-1; D unclear. The germline CDR1 and CDR2 sequences are MGHRA and YSYEKL. The CDR3 is made up of 15 amino acids. Trimming removed 0 bases at V and 3 bases at J, with 11 bases between. CDR3 loop: CASSQDGQLHTEAFF. Written as DNA, the CDR3 is TGCGCCAGCAGCCAAGATGGCCAGCTACACACTGAAGCTTTCTTT.

This clonotype was detected a few times. CDR3 DNA: TGTGCCAGCAGCCAAGGGCTGCGGGAGGTGGAGACCCAGTACTTC. Amino acids: CASSQGLREVETQYF. This chain joins TRBV14 and TRBJ2-5, with 8 bases identical to TRBD2. Germline V lookup: CDR1 SGHDN, CDR2 FVKESK. V shed 1 base, J shed 5 bases, and the junction held 6 bases outside the gene matches. The CDR3 length is 15 residues. The variable domain in full, with the rest retrieved from reference TRBV14 and TRBJ2-5, is EAGVTQFPSHSVIEKGQTVTLRCDPISGHDNLYWYRRVMGKEIKFLLHFVKESKQDESGMPNNRFLAERTGGTYSTLKVQPAELEDSGVYFCASSQGLREVETQYFGPGTRLLVL.

The chain recombines TRBV4-1 with TRBJ2-4, with a tentative D call TRBD2 (6 bases). The closer fit of TRBJ2-7 to the DNA end suggests the J call may be wrong. Per the germline V gene, CDR1 is MGHRA and CDR2 is YSYEKL. The CDR3 extends over 14 amino acids. CDR3 nucleotides: TGCGCCAGCAGCCAAGAACCGGGAGCCTACGAGCAGTACTTC. Protein product: CASSQEPGAYEQYF.

This clonotype occurred a few times. The chain uses TRBV4-1 and TRBJ1-1, with a weak D call TRBD1 (6 bases). CDR1 is MGHRA, CDR2 YSYEKL, per germline. V lost 1 base to trimming and J lost 3 bases, with 15 bases between them. There are 16 residues in the CDR3. CDR3 sequence: CASSQGGALGYTEAFF. DNA for the CDR3: TGCGCCAGCAGCCAAGGGGGGGCTTTGGGGTACACTGAAGCTTTCTTT.

In its sample, this clonotype was seen a few times. The chain is built from TRBV27 and TRBJ2-3; possible D gene TRBD2, 6 bases. Per the germline V gene, CDR1 is MNHEY and CDR2 is SMNVEV (reference sequence). This CDR3 is built from 15 residues. V was pared by 5 bases and J by 1 base, with 13 bases between. The CDR3 sequence: CASSPGTARTDTQYF. The CDR3 region has the DNA TGTGCCAGCAGTCCGGGGACTGCCCGCACAGATACGCAGTATTTT.

This clonotype has ten or more counts. This chain connects TRBV29-1 to TRBJ2-7, with D hard to call. The CDR3 has 11 residues. Germline CDR1 and CDR2: SQVTM and ANQGSEA. The V gene lost 7 bases and the J gene lost 0 bases, with 7 bases spanning the gap. CDR3 coding DNA: TGCAGCGCCATAATCTCCTACGAGCAGTACTTC. Protein: CSAIISYEQYF.

This clonotype was found many times. The chain carries TRBV12-3 or TRBV12-4 and TRBJ2-7; D gene uncertain. Trimming left V 6 bases short and J 3 bases short, with 9 bases between. This CDR3 is built from 12 residues. CDR3 DNA: TGTGCCAGCAGCCAGTCGATCTACGAGCAGTACTTC. Its translation: CASSQSIYEQYF.

The chain is built from TRBV30 and TRBJ1-2; tentatively, D is TRBD1 (5 bases). The CDR3 loop spans 15 amino acids. Trimming left V 3 bases short and J 0 bases short, with 14 bases between. CDR1 is GTSNPN, CDR2 SVGIG, per germline (reference sequence). The CDR3 nucleotides read TGTGCCTGGAGCCGAATGGGACGGACTAACTATGGCTACACCTTC. Amino acid sequence: CAWSRMGRTNYGYTF. The variable domain in full, completed from reference TRBV30 and TRBJ1-2, reads SQTIHQWPATLVQPVGSPLSLECTVEGTSNPNLYWYRQAAGRGLQLLFYSVGIGQISSEVPQNLSASRPQDRQFILSSKKLLLSDSGFYLCAWSRMGRTNYGYTFGSGTRLTVV.

V gene TRBV12-3 or TRBV12-4 combines with J gene TRBJ2-2; D is undetermined. The V and J ends lost 10 bases and 3 bases respectively, with 6 bases between them. This CDR3 spans 11 amino acids. CDR3 protein: CATRHTGELFF. DNA of the CDR3: TGTGCCACTCGACACACCGGGGAGCTGTTTTTT.

This clonotype was detected only once. A much larger clone lies a single base off, so this may be a read error. The chain has TRBV20-1 and TRBJ2-7, with unresolved D. The CDR3 runs to 12 residues. CDR1 DFQATT and CDR2 SNEGSKA come from the germline V gene (reference sequence). CDR3 amino acids: CNARNGSYEQYF. Written as DNA, the CDR3 is TGCAATGCTAGAAACGGCTCCTACGAGCAGTACTTC.

The J gene is TRBJ1-1, the V gene TRBV27; D is uncertain. Trimming stripped 2 bases from V and 0 bases from J, with 7 bases between. Germline V gene sequence: CDR1 MNHEY, CDR2 SMNVEV (reference sequence). This CDR3 is built from 14 residues. The DNA of the CDR3 is TGTGCCAGCAGTTTAATAGAGCTGAACACTGAAGCTTTCTTT. This gives the protein CASSLIELNTEAFF.

The chain carries TRBV28 and TRBJ1-4, with 8 bases that match TRBD1. Trimming cost V 6 bases and J 3 bases; bases outside gene matches: 0. CDR3 length: 13 amino acids. The germline V gene has CDR1 MDHEN and CDR2 SYDVKM. The CDR3 region is CASRDRANEKLFF. CDR3 sequence (DNA): TGTGCCAGCAGGGACAGGGCTAATGAAAAACTGTTTTTT. The complete variable domain, with remaining parts taken from reference TRBV28 and TRBJ1-4, reads DVKVTQSSRYLVKRTGEKVFLECVQDMDHENMFWYRQDPGLGLRLIYFSYDVKMKEKGDIPEGYSVSREKKERFSLILESASTNQTSMYLCASRDRANEKLFFGSGTQLSVL.

The genes are TRBV3-1 and TRBJ2-7; unclear D gene. In germline, CDR1 is LGHDT, CDR2 YNNKEL (reference sequence). CDR3 size: 14 residues. V lost 0 bases and J lost 5, with 11 bases in between. The CDR3 nucleotides read TGTGCCAGCAGCCAAGATACGAGGTTGAACGAGCAGTACTTC. This sequence encodes CASSQDTRLNEQYF.

This clonotype came up a few times. The CDR3 reads CASSTGLATTQYF. As DNA, the CDR3 is TGCGCCAGCAGTACGGGGCTAGCGACTACGCAGTATTTT. The chain links TRBV10-2 to TRBJ2-3; a weak D match, TRBD2 (6 bases). Germline assignment: CDR1 WSHSY and CDR2 SAAADI. The CDR3 contains 13 residues. V dropped 5 bases and J dropped 8 bases, with 14 bases sitting between them.

This clonotype was seen a handful of times. This sequence joins TRBV20-1 and TRBJ2-5; D is perhaps TRBD2 (5 bases). The CDR3 is 14 residues long. Germline V gives CDR1 DFQATT, CDR2 SNEGSKA (reference sequence). Trimming shortened V by 1 base and J by 2 bases, and 11 bases separated the two germline ends. The CDR3 region is CSARGRVLQETQYF. The DNA of the CDR3 is TGCAGTGCTAGAGGGCGGGTACTTCAAGAGACCCAGTACTTC.

J is TRBJ2-1 and V is TRBV29-1; TRBD2 aligns across 7 bases. Germline loops: CDR1 SQVTM, CDR2 ANQGSEA. There are 13 residues in the CDR3. The V segment lost 4 bases and the J segment 3 bases; nucleotides outside the gene matches: 3. CDR3 amino acids: CSVAGGFYNEQFF. CDR3 nucleotide sequence: TGCAGCGTTGCGGGAGGCTTCTACAATGAGCAGTTCTTC.